A selection of T cell receptor beta chains follows, all from one sample in a study of shared clonotypes between healthy human individuals. Only in-frame clones appear in the TCRdb table, and some are missing; sequencing was by immunoSEQ multiplex PCR. Found here are 2 million to 3 million clones, over 85% of them singletons; the top ten hold about 0.38%. The specimen was naive CD4+ T cells from PBMCs. The origin of the receptors is a man aged 18 to 30 in good health. Some clones in this sample may be carry-over from other donors' samples. CDR3s include the opening cysteine and the closing phenylalanine or tryptophan. Each record gives: CDR3 DNA, CDR3 protein, clone size, V gene, J gene, D gene. D genes are given only for firm matches. Clone size is not always given. Where it is, it says once, few, many or a class for expanded clones.

CDR3 DNA: TGTGCCAGCAGCCATCAGCGGGTCTATGGCTACACCTTC
CDR3 protein: CASSHQRVYGYTF
clone size: .
V gene: TRBV7-3
J gene: TRBJ1-2
D gene: .

CDR3 DNA: TGTGCCAGCAGCCCCCTGCTGAGGGGGCATAGCAATCAGCCCCAGCATTTT
CDR3 protein: CASSPLLRGHSNQPQHF
clone size: .
V gene: TRBV7-2
J gene: TRBJ1-5
D gene: TRBD1

CDR3 DNA: TGCGCCAGCAGCCAAGATATATCGCTGTCAGGACGCGGGGAGCTGTTTTTT
CDR3 protein: CASSQDISLSGRGELFF
clone size: .
V gene: TRBV4-1
J gene: TRBJ2-2
D gene: .

CDR3 DNA: TGTGCCAGCAGCTTATTGGAGGCCACTGAAGCTTTCTTT
CDR3 protein: CASSLLEATEAFF
clone size: .
V gene: TRBV7-9
J gene: TRBJ1-1
D gene: .

CDR3 DNA: TGTGCCAGCAGCCTCGGGACTAGCGGGAGGGAGACCCAGTACTTC
CDR3 protein: CASSLGTSGRETQYF
clone size: .
V gene: TRBV5-8
J gene: TRBJ2-5
D gene: TRBD2

CDR3 DNA: TGCGCCAGCAGCTCAGACAGTAGCACAGATACGCAGTATTTT
CDR3 protein: CASSSDSSTDTQYF
clone size: .
V gene: TRBV5-1
J gene: TRBJ2-3
D gene: .

CDR3 DNA: TGTGCCAGCAGCTCGCGGACAGACACAGATACGCAGTATTTT
CDR3 protein: CASSSRTDTDTQYF
clone size: .
V gene: TRBV7-2
J gene: TRBJ2-3
D gene: .

CDR3 DNA: TGTGCCAGCAGTCTTCCGGGCAATCAGCCCCAGCATTTT
CDR3 protein: CASSLPGNQPQHF
clone size: once
V gene: TRBV28
J gene: TRBJ1-5
D gene: .

CDR3 DNA: TGTGCCAGCAGCCCCAGGCAGGGCTATGGCTACACCTTC
CDR3 protein: CASSPRQGYGYTF
clone size: once
V gene: TRBV9
J gene: TRBJ1-2
D gene: .

CDR3 DNA: TGCGCCAGCAGCTTGCGACTAGCGGGAGTGCGAACCACCTACAATGAGCAGTTCTTC
CDR3 protein: CASSLRLAGVRTTYNEQFF
clone size: .
V gene: TRBV5-1
J gene: TRBJ2-1
D gene: TRBD2

CDR3 DNA: TGTGCCAGCACCAGACAGCCATCTGGGAGCAATCAGCCCCAGCATTTT
CDR3 protein: CASTRQPSGSNQPQHF
clone size: .
V gene: TRBV28
J gene: TRBJ1-5
D gene: .

CDR3 DNA: TGTGCCAGCAGGCCCGGGACAGGGACGGATTACGGCTACACCTTC
CDR3 protein: CASRPGTGTDYGYTF
clone size: .
V gene: TRBV6-5
J gene: TRBJ1-2
D gene: TRBD1

CDR3 DNA: TGCAGCGTTGTAAAAGTGGTTGGTATTGAGACCCAGTACTTC
CDR3 protein: CSVVKVVGIETQYF
clone size: .
V gene: TRBV29-1
J gene: TRBJ2-5
D gene: .

CDR3 DNA: TGTGCCAGCAGCTCGGGACAGGGAGGAGAGACCCAGTACTTC
CDR3 protein: CASSSGQGGETQYF
clone size: .
V gene: TRBV11-3
J gene: TRBJ2-5
D gene: TRBD1

CDR3 DNA: TGTGCCAGCTCGCGCGCCCAGACAGGGGGCGCAGGACAGCCCCAGCATTTT
CDR3 protein: CASSRAQTGGAGQPQHF
clone size: .
V gene: TRBV18
J gene: TRBJ1-5
D gene: TRBD1

CDR3 DNA: TGCGCCAGCGGGCCGGACAGGGTAGTCCGCGAGCAGTACTTC
CDR3 protein: CASGPDRVVREQYF
clone size: .
V gene: TRBV5-1
J gene: TRBJ2-7
D gene: TRBD1

CDR3 DNA: TGTGCCAGCAGCTTAGAGGGACGGGGGGGCACTGAAGCTTTCTTT
CDR3 protein: CASSLEGRGGTEAFF
clone size: .
V gene: TRBV7-6
J gene: TRBJ1-1
D gene: .

CDR3 DNA: TGTGCCAGCAGACGGGTATATAGCAATCAGCCCCAGCATTTT
CDR3 protein: CASRRVYSNQPQHF
clone size: .
V gene: TRBV6-1
J gene: TRBJ1-5
D gene: .

CDR3 DNA: TGCGCCAGCAGCTTGACTATTTCCTACGAGCAGTACTTC
CDR3 protein: CASSLTISYEQYF
clone size: .
V gene: TRBV5-1
J gene: TRBJ2-7
D gene: .

CDR3 DNA: TGCGCCAGCAGCTTAGAGGGGACAGCGTCCTTAGAGCAGTACTTC
CDR3 protein: CASSLEGTASLEQYF
clone size: .
V gene: TRBV5-1
J gene: TRBJ2-7
D gene: TRBD1

CDR3 DNA: TGTGCCTGGAGTGTACTAGGGGTCAATCAGCCCCAGCATTTT
CDR3 protein: CAWSVLGVNQPQHF
clone size: .
V gene: TRBV30
J gene: TRBJ1-5
D gene: .

CDR3 DNA: TGTGCCAGCTCACCAGGCGCCGCCACGGGAGGCGAGCAGTACTTC
CDR3 protein: CASSPGAATGGEQYF
clone size: .
V gene: TRBV18
J gene: TRBJ2-7
D gene: TRBD2

CDR3 DNA: TGTGCCAGCAGCTTAGGTTGGCAGGCGGGTCTTGGCAATCAGCCCCAGCATTTT
CDR3 protein: CASSLGWQAGLGNQPQHF
clone size: .
V gene: TRBV7-8
J gene: TRBJ1-5
D gene: .

CDR3 DNA: TGTGCCAGCACCACCGAGGGCTCCTACGAGCAGTACTTC
CDR3 protein: CASTTEGSYEQYF
clone size: .
V gene: TRBV6-5
J gene: TRBJ2-7
D gene: .

CDR3 DNA: TGTGCCAGCAGCCCCCGGGTAGGCTCTGGAAACACCATATATTTT
CDR3 protein: CASSPRVGSGNTIYF
clone size: .
V gene: TRBV9
J gene: TRBJ1-3
D gene: .

CDR3 DNA: TGTGCCAGCAGCGGAGAGGGGACGCTTTCTAATGAAAAACTGTTTTTT
CDR3 protein: CASSGEGTLSNEKLFF
clone size: .
V gene: TRBV9
J gene: TRBJ1-4
D gene: .

CDR3 DNA: TGTGCCAGCAGCCCGCAGATAGCGGGAAGCACAGATACGCAGTATTTT
CDR3 protein: CASSPQIAGSTDTQYF
clone size: .
V gene: TRBV7-3
J gene: TRBJ2-3
D gene: TRBD2

CDR3 DNA: TGCGCCAGCAGCCCCCGGGCAGGGGACTATGGCTACACCTTC
CDR3 protein: CASSPRAGDYGYTF
clone size: .
V gene: TRBV5-1
J gene: TRBJ1-2
D gene: .

CDR3 DNA: TGTGCCAGTAGTATCCGGGACAGCCAGCATTTT
CDR3 protein: CASSIRDSQHF
clone size: .
V gene: TRBV19
J gene: TRBJ1-5
D gene: TRBD1

CDR3 DNA: TGCGCCAGCAGCTTGGGGGGACAGGGCCCAGATACGCAGTATTTT
CDR3 protein: CASSLGGQGPDTQYF
clone size: .
V gene: TRBV5-1
J gene: TRBJ2-3
D gene: TRBD1